The 19 T cell receptor beta chains below were found in one sample sequenced in a study of cytomegalovirus exposure and HLA in healthy donors (dated by TCRdb to about 2017). Library generation was performed with the immunoSEQ multiplex PCR assay. For the multiplex PCR, a mixture combining 60 forward primers for TCR Vbeta segments and 13 reverse primers for TCR Jbeta segments was used. The table comes from immuneACCESS by way of TCRdb, which keeps in-frame sequences with V and J called. Part of the clones is missing from these tables; in studies checked, under half for an unresolved V gene and the rest for unknown reasons. This sample is represented by approximately 140,000 clones; under 85% of them were singletons. 1.5% to 2% of the sample comes from the top ten. Sequencing used PBMCs. The source is a boy aged 5-17 years in good health and CMV-seronegative.

The chain combines TRBV29-1 with TRBJ2-7; maybe TRBD1 (5 bases). The CDR3 spans 15 residues. Germline CDR1 SQVTM, CDR2 ANQGSEA. Trimming left V 2 bases short and J 5 bases short, with 19 bases between. For the CDR3, the DNA is TGCAGCGTTGAATATAAGAGTTCAGAGGACAACGAGCAGTACTTC. Translating it yields CSVEYKSSEDNEQYF.

The V gene is TRBV19, the J gene TRBJ1-1; weak D call: TRBD1 (5 bases). V was trimmed by 5 bases and J by 5 bases, leaving 15 bases between them. The CDR3 sequence is 14 residues long. Germline-derived CDR1 and CDR2 are LNHDA and SQIVND (reference sequence). The CDR3 reads CASSLSGSRTEAFF. DNA for the CDR3: TGTGCCAGTAGTCTCTCAGGGTCGCGGACTGAAGCTTTCTTT.

The chain recombines TRBV7-2 with TRBJ1-1, with 8 bases matching TRBD1. CDR1 is SGHTA and CDR2 is FQGNSA in the germline V gene. V lost 5 bases to trimming and J lost 5 bases; unmatched junction nucleotides: 4. The CDR3 sequence is 13 residues long. The CDR3 sequence is CASSRTGHTEAFF. The CDR3 DNA reads as TGTGCCAGCAGCCGGACAGGGCATACTGAAGCTTTCTTT.

This chain connects TRBV5-1 to TRBJ1-2; 9 positions agree with TRBD1. The length of the CDR3 is 17 residues. The junction had 11 bases not matched to a gene; V was cut back by 4 bases and J by 1 base. Looked up from germline, CDR1 is SGHRS and CDR2 is YFSETQ. The CDR3 DNA reads as TGCGCCAGCAGCGGAATACCGGGACAGGGCTTTAACTATGGCTACACCTTC. Amino acid sequence: CASSGIPGQGFNYGYTF.

Details on this clone: The same CDR3 is also encoded by other DNA sequences in this sample. The CDR3 sequence: CASSYSTGYEQYF. The CDR3 DNA follows: TGTGCCAGCAGTTACTCGACAGGGTACGAGCAGTACTTC. This chain links TRBV6-5 with TRBJ2-7; 7 bases are a match to TRBD1. Trimming at V came to 0 bases and at J to 4 bases, leaving 0 bases not matched to a gene. The germline V gene has CDR1 MNHEY and CDR2 SVGAGI. The CDR3 extends over 13 amino acids.

The chain has TRBV5-4 and TRBJ2-1; TRBD2 matches 7 bases. The germline gives CDR1 SGHNT, CDR2 YYREEE (reference sequence). The V and J ends lost 6 bases and 0 bases, in that order; junction bases with no gene match: 12. There are 17 residues in the CDR3. CDR3 DNA sequence: TGTGCCAGCACCCTTACCCGAGCGGGAAGCTCCTACAATGAGCAGTTCTTC. Translating it yields CASTLTRAGSSYNEQFF.

This chain connects TRBV27 to TRBJ1-2; 8 bases line up with TRBD1. This CDR3 is 14 amino acids long. Trimming took 4 bases from V and 8 from J; bases not matched to a gene: 9. In germline, CDR1 is MNHEY, CDR2 SMNVEV (reference sequence). The chain's CDR3 is CASSWGQGAGGYTF. The DNA of the CDR3 is TGTGCCAGCAGTTGGGGTCAGGGGGCGGGAGGCTACACCTTC.

V and J are TRBV9 and TRBJ2-7, with 8 bases lining up with TRBD2. CDR3 length: 16 residues. Germline lookup yields CDR1 SGDLS and CDR2 YYNGEE. V trimming: 0 bases; J trimming: 3 bases; junction bases outside the gene matches: 8. CDR3 bases: TGTGCCAGCAGCGTAGGATTAAGAGCGGGAGACTACGAGCAGTACTTC. It is translated as CASSVGLRAGDYEQYF.

The rearrangement links TRBV2 to TRBJ2-7, with 7 nucleotides matching TRBD2. The CDR3 sequence is 13 residues long. The J segment lost 3 bases and the V segment lost 3 bases, leaving 2 bases of the junction unmatched. Germline lookup yields CDR1 SNHLY and CDR2 FYNNEI. The CDR3 region has the DNA TGTGCCAGCAGTGAGGGGGGGGTCTACGAGCAGTACTTC. This codes for CASSEGGVYEQYF.

V is TRBV20-1 and J is TRBJ1-2; no firm D call. Germline lookup yields CDR1 DFQATT and CDR2 SNEGSKA (reference sequence). Trimming removed 4 bases at V and 5 bases at J, with 5 bases between. The CDR3 sequence is 10 residues long. The CDR3 spells CSAIEYGYTF. CDR3 coding DNA: TGCAGTGCTATCGAGTATGGCTACACCTTC.

The rearrangement joins TRBV5-1 to TRBJ2-3, with 8 positions matching TRBD2. V was clipped by 2 bases and J by 3 bases; unmatched bases: 11. CDR1 is SGHRS, CDR2 YFSETQ, per germline. The CDR3 covers 17 residues. The CDR3 nucleotides read TGCGCCAGCAGCTTAACTAGCGGTCGGAGAGGGACAGATACGCAGTATTTT. Translation: CASSLTSGRRGTDTQYF.

The chain has TRBV19 and TRBJ2-5, with no clear D. V lost 7 bases and J 1 base, leaving 7 bases between the germline ends. This CDR3 region has 12 residues. Germline CDR1 is LNHDA and CDR2 is SQIVND (reference sequence). Here the CDR3 reads CASNPVQETQYF. The CDR3 nucleotides are TGTGCCAGTAATCCGGTCCAAGAGACCCAGTACTTC.

CDR3: CASSVPGDREQYF. CDR3 coding DNA: TGTGCCAGCAGTGTCCCGGGGGATCGCGAGCAGTACTTC. The gene calls are TRBV6-5 and TRBJ2-7, with D possibly matching TRBD2 (6 bases). The CDR3 extends over 13 amino acids. V gave up 5 bases and J gave up 6 bases, with 14 bases separating them. Per the germline V gene, CDR1 is MNHEY and CDR2 is SVGAGI.

The chain links TRBV5-1 to TRBJ2-7, with D hard to call. V lost 1 base to trimming and J lost 2 bases, with 4 bases between them. CDR3 length: 12 residues. Germline-derived CDR1 and CDR2 are SGHRS and YFSETQ. CDR3 region: CASSLYPYEQYF. CDR3 DNA sequence: TGCGCCAGCAGCTTGTATCCCTACGAGCAGTACTTC.

This chain connects TRBV19 to TRBJ1-5; 9 positions agree with TRBD1. Trimming at V came to 5 bases and at J to 6 bases, leaving 8 bases not matched to a gene. This CDR3 comprises 15 residues. The germline CDR1 and CDR2 sequences are LNHDA and SQIVND (reference sequence). The chain's CDR3 is CASSEGQGTSQPQHF. The CDR3 DNA is TGTGCCAGTAGTGAGGGACAGGGAACATCTCAGCCCCAGCATTTT.

The rearrangement links TRBV9 to TRBJ1-5, with no clear D. Trimming took off 0 bases at V and 7 bases at J, with 17 bases between the two ends. CDR1 SGDLS and CDR2 YYNGEE come from the germline V gene. There are 16 residues in the CDR3. Here the CDR3 DNA reads TGTGCCAGCAGCGTAGTAAGGGAAGGGAGAGGGCAGCCCCAGCATTTT. Encoded protein: CASSVVREGRGQPQHF.

The chain employs TRBV2 and TRBJ1-3; maybe TRBD1 (6 bases). Germline-derived CDR1 and CDR2 are SNHLY and FYNNEI. The CDR3 runs to 15 residues. Trimming took off 6 bases at V and 1 base at J, with 13 bases between the two ends. This chain's CDR3 is CASRRQAPSGNTIYF. CDR3 nucleotides: TGTGCCAGCAGAAGACAGGCTCCTTCTGGAAACACCATATATTTT.

The rearrangement joins TRBV19 to TRBJ2-2, with 7 bases lining up with TRBD1. Germline CDR1 reads LNHDA; CDR2 reads SQIVND (reference sequence). This CDR3 has 13 residues. Germline trimming cut 4 bases from V and 6 bases from J; bases unmatched to any gene: 2. The CDR3 DNA reads as TGTGCCAGTAGTACAGACAGGGCCGGGGAGCTGTTTTTT. Protein sequence: CASSTDRAGELFF.

This rearrangement joins TRBV12-5 to TRBJ1-5; possibly TRBD1 for D (5 bases). The V and J ends lost 2 bases and 1 base respectively, with 21 bases between them. In germline, CDR1 is LGHNT, CDR2 FRNRAP. The CDR3 is made up of 19 amino acids. CDR3: CASGLTQDSFEVSNQPQHF. Written as DNA, the CDR3 is TGTGCTAGTGGTTTGACACAAGACAGTTTCGAGGTGAGCAATCAGCCCCAGCATTTT.